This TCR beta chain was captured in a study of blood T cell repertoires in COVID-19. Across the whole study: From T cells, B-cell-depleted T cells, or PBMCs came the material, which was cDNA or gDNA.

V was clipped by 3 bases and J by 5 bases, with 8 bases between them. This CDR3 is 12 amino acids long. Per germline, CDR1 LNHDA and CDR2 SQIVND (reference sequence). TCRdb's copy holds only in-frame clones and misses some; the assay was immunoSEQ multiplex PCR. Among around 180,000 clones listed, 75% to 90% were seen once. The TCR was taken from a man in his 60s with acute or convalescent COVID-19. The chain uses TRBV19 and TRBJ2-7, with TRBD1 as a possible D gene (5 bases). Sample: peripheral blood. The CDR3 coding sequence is TGTGCCAGTAGTATCTTAGGGGACGAGCAGTACTTC. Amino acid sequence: CASSILGDEQYF.